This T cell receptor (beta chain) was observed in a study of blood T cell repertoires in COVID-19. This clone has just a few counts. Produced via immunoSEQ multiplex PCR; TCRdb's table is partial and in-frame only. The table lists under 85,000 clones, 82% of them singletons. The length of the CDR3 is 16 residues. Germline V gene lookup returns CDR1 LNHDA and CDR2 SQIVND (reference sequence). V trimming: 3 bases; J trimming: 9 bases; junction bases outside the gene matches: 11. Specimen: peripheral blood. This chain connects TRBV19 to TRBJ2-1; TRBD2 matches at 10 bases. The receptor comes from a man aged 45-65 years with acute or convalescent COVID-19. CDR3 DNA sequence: TGTGCCAGTAGTATCCAGGGTAGCGGGGGGAACGGTGAGCAGTTCTTC. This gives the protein CASSIQGSGGNGEQFF. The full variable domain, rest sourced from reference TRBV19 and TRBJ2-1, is DGGITQSPKYLFRKEGQNVTLSCEQNLNHDAMYWYRQDPGQGLRLIYYSQIVNDFQKGDIAEGYSVSREKKESFPLTVTSAQKNPTAFYLCASSIQGSGGNGEQFFGPGTRLTVL.